This entry lists 16 T cell receptor beta chains sequenced from one sample in a study of blood T cell repertoires in COVID-19. Method: immunoSEQ multiplex PCR; TCRdb's copy keeps in-frame clones and lacks some. The sample carries about 250,000 clones, 65% to 90% recorded once. Sample: PBMCs or T cells enriched from blood (not recorded which). These TCRs come from a man in his forties or fifties who had recovered from COVID-19.

J is TRBJ2-5 and V is TRBV15; D may be TRBD1 (6 bases). The CDR3 runs 14 residues. The germline CDR1 and CDR2 sequences are LNHNV and YYDKDF (reference sequence). V was cut by 0 bases and J by 4 bases, with 9 bases left in between. CDR3 sequence reads: CATSRDTGTETQYF. The CDR3 DNA reads as TGTGCCACCAGCAGAGACACAGGGACAGAGACCCAGTACTTC.

The V call is TRBV23-1, the J call TRBJ1-5; no clear D. TRBV23-1 is an open reading frame whose function is uncertain. The CDR3 loop spans 16 amino acids. Trimming removed 0 bases at V and 7 bases at J, with 16 bases between. CDR3 protein: CASSQSAVCSRQPQHF. DNA of the CDR3: TGCGCCAGCAGTCAATCAGCAGTCTGTTCGAGGCAGCCCCAGCATTTT.

The chain recombines TRBV27 with TRBJ1-1; 8 positions agree with TRBD1. Germline V gives CDR1 MNHEY, CDR2 SMNVEV (reference sequence). Trimming at V came to 6 bases and at J to 5 bases, leaving 11 bases not matched to a gene. The CDR3 is made up of 15 amino acids. CDR3 in amino acids: CASSEPRTGRTEAFF. The CDR3 nucleotides are TGTGCCAGCAGCGAACCGAGGACAGGGCGGACTGAAGCTTTCTTT.

This clone has ten or more counts. This chain connects TRBV7-2 to TRBJ1-6, with D hard to call. The V and J ends lost 5 bases and 7 bases respectively, with 9 bases between them. The CDR3 runs to 13 residues. Germline loops: CDR1 SGHTA, CDR2 FQGNSA. The CDR3 DNA follows: TGTGCCAGCAGCCCCGGGGAGAATTCACCCCTCCACTTT. Translated, it gives CASSPGENSPLHF.

This rearrangement joins TRBV11-3 to TRBJ1-1, with 7 bases lining up with TRBD1. Germline lookup yields CDR1 SGHNT and CDR2 YENEEA. This CDR3 region has 12 residues. After removal of 0 bases from V and 11 bases from J, the junction contained 3 bases not matched to a gene. This CDR3 is CASSLDTGVAFF. In nucleotides, the CDR3 is TGTGCCAGCAGCTTAGATACAGGGGTGGCTTTCTTT.

The J gene is TRBJ1-1, the V gene TRBV19; D may be TRBD1 (6 bases). V dropped 3 bases and J dropped 5 bases, with 13 bases sitting between them. CDR1 and CDR2 from the germline V gene are LNHDA and SQIVND (reference sequence). This CDR3 region has 14 residues. The CDR3 nucleotides are TGTGCCAGTAGTATGCAGAGGGGGGGGACTGAAGCTTTCTTT. Translating it yields CASSMQRGGTEAFF.

V gene TRBV3-1 (or the pseudogene TRBV3-2) combines with J gene TRBJ2-5, with TRBD2 matching over 8 bases. Germline V CDR1 and CDR2: LGHDT, YNNKEL (reference sequence). The CDR3 spans 15 residues. Germline trimming cut 3 bases from V and 5 bases from J; bases unmatched to any gene: 8. CDR3 bases: TGTGCCAGCAGCCAGGGGCAGACTAGCGTCGAGACCCAGTACTTC. As protein: CASSQGQTSVETQYF.

The chain links TRBV6-2 or TRBV6-3 to TRBJ1-1; D possibly corresponds to TRBD1 (6 bases). From germline, CDR1 is MNHEY and CDR2 SVGEGT. V was trimmed by 5 bases and J by 6 bases, leaving 13 bases between them. The CDR3 sequence is 13 residues long. The CDR3 coding sequence is TGTGCCAGCAGTCCCTTTGGGGGCCCTGAAGCTTTCTTT. Amino acid sequence: CASSPFGGPEAFF.

The V gene is TRBV5-4, the J gene TRBJ2-3; the match to TRBD2 covers 10 bases. With V trimmed by 4 bases and J by 0 bases, 2 bases remained unmatched. CDR1 is SGHNT, CDR2 YYREEE, per germline (reference sequence). This CDR3 has 15 residues. The CDR3 DNA reads as TGTGCCAGCAGCGCGGGACTAGCGAGCACAGATACGCAGTATTTT. It is translated as CASSAGLASTDTQYF.

The CDR3: CASRDRMNTEAFF. The DNA for the CDR3 is TGTGCCAGTAGGGACAGAATGAACACTGAAGCTTTCTTT. The rearrangement links TRBV6-5 to TRBJ1-1; 7 bases map to TRBD1. The CDR3 has 13 amino acids. J was trimmed by 0 bases and V by 9 bases; bases with no gene match: 4. Germline CDR1 is MNHEY and CDR2 is SVGAGI.

The chain links TRBV29-1 to TRBJ2-1, with 8 positions matching TRBD2. After removal of 6 bases from V and 2 bases from J, the junction contained 6 bases not matched to a gene. The CDR3 sequence is 14 residues long. CDR1 SQVTM and CDR2 ANQGSEA come from the germline V gene. The CDR3 DNA reads TGCAGCGTCAGTAGCGGGATGCCCTACAATGAGCAGTTCTTC. Translating it yields CSVSSGMPYNEQFF.

The chain combines TRBV6-1 with TRBJ1-6, with 9 positions matching TRBD1. Germline V CDR1 and CDR2: MNHNS, SASEGT. The CDR3 loop spans 17 amino acids. V lost 2 bases and J lost 10; bases outside the gene matches: 12. The CDR3 here is CASSEHRDRVSGSPLHF. The CDR3 nucleotides are TGTGCCAGCAGTGAACACCGGGACAGGGTTAGTGGCTCACCCCTCCACTTT.

V and J are TRBV3-1 (or the pseudogene TRBV3-2) and TRBJ2-7; tentative D call: TRBD1 (7 bases). The CDR3 has 16 residues. V gave up 5 bases and J gave up 1 base, with 18 bases separating them. Germline CDR1 and CDR2: LGHDT and YNNKEL (reference sequence). The CDR3 DNA follows: TGTGCCAGCAGCAACCGACAGGGCGGGATATCCTACGAGCAGTACTTC. It translates to CASSNRQGGISYEQYF.

The rearrangement uses TRBV5-1 and TRBJ2-7, with D possibly matching TRBD2 (6 bases). The V and J ends lost 4 bases and 5 bases respectively, with 16 bases between them. The CDR3 spans 14 residues. Per germline, CDR1 SGHRS and CDR2 YFSETQ. The CDR3 is CASSPRTGGNEQYF. Written as DNA, the CDR3 is TGCGCCAGCAGCCCCCGAACAGGCGGGAACGAGCAGTACTTC.

The J gene is TRBJ2-1, the V gene TRBV6-2 or TRBV6-3, with D maybe TRBD2 (5 bases). Per germline, CDR1 MNHEY and CDR2 SVGEGT. The CDR3 runs to 11 residues. V lost 5 bases and J 8 bases, leaving 7 bases between the germline ends. The CDR3 region has the DNA TGTGCCAGCAGTCTGAGGGATGAGCAGTTCTTC. Translated: CASSLRDEQFF.

The chain uses TRBV3-1 (or the pseudogene TRBV3-2) and TRBJ1-1; tentatively, D is TRBD1 (5 bases). The CDR3 has 13 residues. Trimming left V 3 bases short and J 3 bases short, with 8 bases between. CDR1 is LGHDT and CDR2 is YNNKEL in the germline V gene (reference sequence). The CDR3 here is CASSHQGDTEAFF. CDR3 coding DNA: TGTGCCAGCAGCCATCAGGGTGACACTGAAGCTTTCTTT.